This T cell receptor beta chain was identified during a study of T-cell memory formation after mild COVID-19. TCRdb reprocessed the 5' RACE reads via MiXCR and lists one record per CDR3 protein. The sample lists 380,000 or so distinct CDR3 sequences; 13% to 15% were seen once. The germline V gene has CDR1 ENHRY and CDR2 SYGVKD. The CDR3 is 13 residues long. The V and J ends lost 7 bases and 6 bases respectively, with 15 bases between them. The TCR comes from a man between 18 and 35 years old who had mild COVID-19 (a few samples of this study predate the infection). Cell type and time point are not known. The J gene is TRBJ1-1, the V gene TRBV10-3; D gene uncertain. Sequenced input: PBMCs or a T cell subset sorted from them (not recorded which). The CDR3 nucleotides are TGTGCCATCAAGAAGGAGGTGACGGCTGAAGCTTTCTTT. This encodes CAIKKEVTAEAFF.